This is a list of T cell receptor beta chains from one sample in a study of T-cell memory formation after mild COVID-19. TCRdb analysed the 5' RACE reads with MiXCR anew, one entry per CDR3 protein. The top ten hold under 15% of the sample, which has some 330,000 distinct CDR3 sequences, 21% seen once. The sequencing input was PBMCs or a T cell subset sorted from them (not recorded which). The receptors were gathered from an adult woman who had mild COVID-19 (a few samples of this study predate the infection). Cell type and time point are not known. Both conserved end residues are part of each CDR3. D genes are given only for firm matches. Expanded clones are given a class, and other clones once, few, many or no size at all.

TRBV30	-	TRBJ1-1	-	TGTGCCTGGAGTGTAGAGGTCGGAGCTGAAGCTTTCTTT	CAWSVEVGAEAFF
TRBV2	-	TRBJ1-2	-	TGTGCCAGCAGTGATGGGGGGCTCAGCTATGGCTACACCTTC	CASSDGGLSYGYTF
TRBV3-1	-	TRBJ2-3	TRBD2	TGTGCCAGCAGCAGGACTAGCGGGGGGGCAACGGCAGATACGCAGTATTTT	CASSRTSGGATADTQYF
TRBV4-2	-	TRBJ1-3	TRBD1	TGTGCCAGCAGCCAAGAGGGGACAGGGAAAAACACCATATATTTT	CASSQEGTGKNTIYF
TRBV6-1	few	TRBJ2-3	-	TGTGCCAGCAGGATCAGACAGGGAGGCATCGATACGCAGTATTTT	CASRIRQGGIDTQYF
TRBV12-3/TRBV12-4	few	TRBJ2-7	TRBD2	TGTGCCAGCAGAAGGGACTATGACTACGAGCAGTACTTC	CASRRDYDYEQYF
TRBV6-1	few	TRBJ1-2	TRBD1	TGTGCCAGCAGTGACTACAGGGGGACAGACTATGGCTACACCTTC	CASSDYRGTDYGYTF
TRBV18	few	TRBJ1-2	-	TGTGCCAGCTCATCGCGACAGGCCACAAATGGCTACACCTTC	CASSSRQATNGYTF
TRBV19	once	TRBJ1-2	-	TGTGCCAGTAGTATGGTCGGACGATATGGCTACACCTTC	CASSMVGRYGYTF
TRBV20-1	few	TRBJ1-2	TRBD1	TGCAGTGCTAGAGATTTCCCCCGGGACAGGGGGAAATATGGCTACACCTTC	CSARDFPRDRGKYGYTF
TRBV29-1	-	TRBJ2-5	-	TGCAGCGTTGGTTCGCGGTTGGGGGAGACCCAGTACTTC	CSVGSRLGETQYF
TRBV7-8	-	TRBJ2-3	TRBD2	TGTGCCAGCAGCTTAGTCGCACTAGCGGGGGGGCCCACAGATACGCAGTATTTT	CASSLVALAGGPTDTQYF
TRBV18	-	TRBJ1-5	-	TGTGCCAGCTCACCATCGAGGAATCAGCCCCAGCATTTT	CASSPSRNQPQHF
TRBV3-1	few	TRBJ1-2	-	TGTGCCAGCAGCCGCTTAGGGCAAAGCTATGGCTACACCTTC	CASSRLGQSYGYTF
TRBV12-3/TRBV12-4	few	TRBJ2-4	-	TGTGCCAGCAGTTTTTCCGGGATAGCCAAAAACATTCAGTACTTC	CASSFSGIAKNIQYF
TRBV7-2	few	TRBJ2-3	-	TGTGCCAGCAGCTTAGACTTGCGCCTCACAGATACGCAGTATTTT	CASSLDLRLTDTQYF
TRBV7-2	-	TRBJ2-3	TRBD1	TGTGCCAGCAGCACCCGACAGGGGTTGAGCACAGATACGCAGTATTTT	CASSTRQGLSTDTQYF
TRBV15	-	TRBJ2-7	-	TGTGCCACCAGCAGAGATTGGGGGGACAGTTCCTACGAGCAGTACTTC	CATSRDWGDSSYEQYF
TRBV7-2	few	TRBJ2-5	TRBD1	TGTGCCAGCAGCTGGGTGACAGGGGGTAAAGAGACCCAGTACTTC	CASSWVTGGKETQYF
TRBV5-6	-	TRBJ2-3	-	TGTGCCAGCAGCTTAACTTTCGGACTCGTTCGGCAGTATTTT	CASSLTFGLVRQYF
TRBV7-6	many	TRBJ2-1	TRBD2	TGTGCCAGCAGCTTAGTATCCAGCGGGGGGACCTACAATGAGCAGTTCTTC	CASSLVSSGGTYNEQFF
TRBV18	-	TRBJ1-1	-	TGTGCCAGCTCACCAGAGGTCCCTCTTCAGATTTACCTGAACACTGAAGCTTTCTTT	CASSPEVPLQIYLNTEAFF
TRBV6-2/TRBV6-3	few	TRBJ2-5	-	TGTGCCAGCAGTTACGGCAGGTTTGAGACCCAGTACTTC	CASSYGRFETQYF
TRBV29-1	few	TRBJ2-1	TRBD2	TGCAGCGTTTACCCAGCGGGAGAACACAATGAGCAGTTCTTC	CSVYPAGEHNEQFF
TRBV12-3/TRBV12-4	-	TRBJ1-6	TRBD1	TGTGCCAGCAGTTTACTCGCAGGGGGCAATTCACCCCTCCACTTT	CASSLLAGGNSPLHF
TRBV5-1	few	TRBJ1-2	TRBD1	TGCGCCAGCAGCGGCGGGACAGGCCACCCTAACTATGGCTACACCTTC	CASSGGTGHPNYGYTF
TRBV29-1	-	TRBJ2-3	-	TGCAGCGTTGGGGGGACCCTCGGGCTGGGGGATACGCAGTATTTT	CSVGGTLGLGDTQYF
TRBV20-1	-	TRBJ1-6	-	TGCAGTGCTAGAGATGTCACAGGCTATAATTCACCCCTCCACTTT	CSARDVTGYNSPLHF
TRBV12-3/TRBV12-4	few	TRBJ2-3	-	TGTGCCAGCACACCCGCCAGAGGGGTCAGGGGAAAGCAGTATTTT	CASTPARGVRGKQYF
TRBV30	few	TRBJ2-1	-	TGTGCCTGGAGTGTAGGGCAGGGCGTTACCAATGAGCAGTTCTTC	CAWSVGQGVTNEQFF
TRBV2	-	TRBJ2-2	-	TGTGCCAGCCCCAGGCCCGGCACCGGGGAGCTGTTTTTT	CASPRPGTGELFF